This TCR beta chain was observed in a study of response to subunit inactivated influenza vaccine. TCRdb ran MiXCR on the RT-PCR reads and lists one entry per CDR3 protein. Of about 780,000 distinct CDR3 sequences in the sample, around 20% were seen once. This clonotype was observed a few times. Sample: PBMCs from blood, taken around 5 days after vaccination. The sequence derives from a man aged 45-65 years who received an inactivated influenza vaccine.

The CDR3 bases are TGTGCCAGCAGCTTAAGGGGGGGCGGATACACTGAAGCTTTCTTT. This gives the protein CASSLRGGGYTEAFF. V gene TRBV7-2 combines with J gene TRBJ1-1, with D maybe TRBD1 (6 bases). This CDR3 is built from 15 residues. Germline-derived CDR1 and CDR2 are SGHTA and FQGNSA. Trimming removed 2 bases at V and 3 bases at J, with 13 bases between.